This TCR beta chain comes out of a study of blood T cell repertoires in COVID-19. Study summary: PBMCs, B-cell-depleted T cells, or T cells were the source of the cDNA or gDNA that made up the material.

This CDR3 is 15 amino acids long. The junction had 10 bases not matched to a gene; V was cut back by 4 bases and J by 8 bases. Germline V gene sequence: CDR1 GTSNPN, CDR2 SVGIG (reference sequence). Here immunoSEQ multiplex PCR was the method, and the copy in TCRdb shows in-frame clones only, minus some. The profile shows about 340,000 clones, about 88% of them singletons. This receptor was identified in a woman in her seventies with COVID-19, enrolled during active disease. Material: peripheral blood. The J gene is TRBJ2-1, the V gene TRBV30; 11 nucleotides agree with TRBD1. CDR3 in DNA: TGTGCCTGGATGACTGGGACAGGGGGGGTACATGAGCAGTTCTTC. It encodes CAWMTGTGGVHEQFF.